This TCR beta chain originates from a study of blood T cell repertoires in COVID-19. Study overall: Samples taken during acute and convalescent COVID-19 were collected in the United States, Italy and Spain. T cells, B-cell-depleted T cells, or PBMCs supplied cDNA or gDNA.

The repertoire was sequenced with immunoSEQ multiplex PCR; TCRdb's copy has only in-frame clones and lacks some. There are approximately 270,000 clones in the sample; roughly 84% occur only once, and 0.87% lies in the top ten. This CDR3 contains 13 residues. V dropped 3 bases and J dropped 5 bases, with 10 bases sitting between them. Germline CDR1 is SNHLY and CDR2 is FYNNEI. The chain is built from TRBV2 and TRBJ1-2; the D is unclear. Material: peripheral blood. The sequence derives from a human donor with COVID-19, enrolled during active disease. The donor label of this sample is uncertain. In DNA, the CDR3 is TGTGCCAGCAGTGATACCGCGAGGTATGGCTACACCTTC. Translated: CASSDTARYGYTF.